The 24 T cell receptor beta chains below were found in one sample sequenced in a study of radiotherapy plus CTLA-4 blockade in lung cancer. Method: immunoSEQ multiplex PCR; TCRdb's copy keeps in-frame clones and lacks some. Among about 99,000 clones listed, 85% to 90% were seen once. This material consisted of peripheral blood, taken from a patient treated with radiotherapy plus ipilimumab. These receptors were taken from a human donor with non-small cell lung cancer that progressed on radiotherapy plus ipilimumab.

V is TRBV6-5 and J is TRBJ2-7, with 8 bases that match TRBD2. Looked up from germline, CDR1 is MNHEY and CDR2 is SVGAGI. Losses at the gene ends were 5 bases for V and 6 bases for J; bases not matched to a gene: 12. The CDR3 loop spans 15 amino acids. This CDR3 reads CASSLTSGNPGEQYF. The CDR3 bases are TGTGCCAGCAGTCTAACTAGCGGTAATCCCGGCGAGCAGTACTTC.

The rearrangement links TRBV4-2 to TRBJ2-7, with 7 bases fitting TRBD2. CDR1 LGHNA and CDR2 YNFKEQ come from the germline V gene. This CDR3 is 16 amino acids long. The junction had 7 bases not matched to a gene; V was cut back by 0 bases and J by 2 bases. CDR3 bases: TGTGCCAGCAGCCAAGAGCCTAGCGGAGCCCCCTACGAGCAGTACTTC. Translation gives CASSQEPSGAPYEQYF.

The gene calls are TRBV2 and TRBJ2-1; TRBD2 matches at 10 bases. V dropped 6 bases and J dropped 7; count of bases not matched to a gene: 3. Looked up from germline, CDR1 is SNHLY and CDR2 is FYNNEI. The CDR3 is 13 amino acids. The CDR3 DNA reads TGTGCCAGCAGGGGGACTAGCGAGAATGAGCAGTTCTTC. Amino acids: CASRGTSENEQFF. The entire variable domain, with the rest obtained from reference TRBV2 and TRBJ2-1, is as follows: EPEVTQTPSHQVTQMGQEVILRCVPISNHLYFYWYRQILGQKVEFLVSFYNNEISEKSEIFDDQFSVERPDGSNFTLKIRSTKLEDSAMYFCASRGTSENEQFFGPGTRLTVL.

The chain has TRBV9 and TRBJ2-3, with 8 bases fitting TRBD2. V dropped 0 bases and J dropped 6; count of bases not matched to a gene: 9. The CDR3 runs to 16 residues. The germline CDR1 and CDR2 sequences are SGDLS and YYNGEE. The chain's CDR3 is CASSVGVGRASDTQYF. In nucleotides, the CDR3 is TGTGCCAGCAGCGTAGGAGTCGGGAGGGCTTCGGATACGCAGTATTTT.

The chain uses TRBV9 and TRBJ2-1; TRBD1 matches 7 bases. The CDR3 runs 14 residues. V dropped 1 base and J dropped 5; count of bases not matched to a gene: 3. Germline-derived CDR1 and CDR2 are SGDLS and YYNGEE. This CDR3 is CASSVFTGDNEQFF. For the CDR3, the DNA is TGTGCCAGCAGCGTATTTACAGGGGACAATGAGCAGTTCTTC.

This CDR3 is CASSYRSSGANVLTF. CDR3 nucleotides: TGTGCCAGCAGTTATCGCAGCTCTGGGGCCAACGTCCTGACTTTC. This chain links TRBV6-6 with TRBJ2-6; D is uncertain. The CDR3 is made up of 15 amino acids. Trimming left V 3 bases short and J 0 bases short, with 6 bases between. CDR1 and CDR2 from the germline V gene are MNHNY and SVGAGI (reference sequence).

This clone appeared a single time. The V call is TRBV5-1, the J call TRBJ2-1; 11 nucleotides match TRBD2. Trimming removed 4 bases from V and 4 bases from J; junction bases left unmatched: 7. The CDR3 spans 16 residues. Germline V lookup: CDR1 SGHRS, CDR2 YFSETQ. CDR3 sequence reads: CASSPGLAVGYNEQFF. The CDR3 coding sequence is TGCGCCAGCAGCCCGGGACTAGCGGTTGGGTACAATGAGCAGTTCTTC.

This clone rates as medium-sized (0.01 to 0.1%). This chain connects TRBV9 to TRBJ2-3; D is uncertain. Looked up from germline, CDR1 is SGDLS and CDR2 is YYNGEE. Trimming removed 2 bases from V and 3 bases from J, with 10 bases in between. There are 14 residues in the CDR3. In DNA form, the CDR3 reads TGTGCCAGCAGCGTCCACGGAGAGACAGATACGCAGTATTTT. Protein: CASSVHGETDTQYF.

On this clone itself: An end of the junction does not agree with germline; a read error may underlie this. The chain is built from TRBV6-5 and TRBJ2-3; D tentatively fits TRBD1 or TRBD2 (5 bases each). The CDR3 has 12 amino acids. Germline CDR1 and CDR2: MNHEY and SVGAGI. DNA for the CDR3: TGTGCCAGCAGTTACCCGGGACGACCGATGGATTTT. As protein: CASSYPGRPMDF.

The count of this clone is one. The chain employs TRBV5-6 and TRBJ2-7; D remains ambiguous. The CDR3 covers 13 residues. The germline V gene has CDR1 SGHDT and CDR2 YYEEEE. Trimming stripped 0 bases from V and 2 bases from J, with 6 bases between. CDR3 sequence: CASSLGSTYEQYF. For the CDR3, the DNA is TGTGCCAGCAGCTTGGGCAGCACCTACGAGCAGTACTTC.

The chain links TRBV13 to TRBJ1-2; TRBD1 matches 10 bases. CDR1 and CDR2 (germline): PRHDT, FYEKMQ (reference sequence). The length of the CDR3 is 21 residues. J gave up 3 bases and V 3 bases, and 22 bases lay outside the gene matches. CDR3 in DNA: TGTGCCAGCAGCTTCAGTCCTCACCGGGACAGGGGTCGGAGAGATTACTATGGCTACACCTTC. It codes for CASSFSPHRDRGRRDYYGYTF.

This rearrangement joins TRBV19 to TRBJ2-1, with unresolved D. CDR1 is LNHDA and CDR2 is SQIVND in the germline V gene (reference sequence). V dropped 10 bases and J dropped 12 bases, with 19 bases sitting between them. The CDR3 runs 12 residues. The CDR3 sequence: CATLGPSQRQFF. The CDR3 DNA reads as TGTGCCACCCTGGGCCCCTCCCAAAGGCAGTTCTTC.

CDR3 sequence: CASSREIDNEQFF. CDR3 bases: TGTGCCAGCAGTCGGGAGATCGACAATGAGCAGTTCTTC. The V and J genes are TRBV7-6 and TRBJ2-1; maybe TRBD2 (6 bases). This CDR3 has 13 amino acids. V dropped 6 bases and J dropped 5 bases, with 11 bases sitting between them. CDR1 and CDR2 from the germline V gene are SGHVS and FNYEAQ.

V and J are TRBV29-1 and TRBJ1-1; the D is unclear. CDR1 is SQVTM and CDR2 is ANQGSEA in the germline V gene. The CDR3 spans 12 residues. Trimming removed 1 base from V and 8 bases from J, with 11 bases in between. Written as DNA, the CDR3 is TGCAGCGTTGAAGTATCAAGCGAGGAAGCTTTCTTT. The encoded protein is CSVEVSSEEAFF.

The rearrangement joins TRBV6-5 to TRBJ2-5; 7 bases agree with TRBD2. From germline, CDR1 is MNHEY and CDR2 SVGAGI. CDR3 size: 14 residues. Trimming at V came to 2 bases and at J to 5 bases, leaving 5 bases not matched to a gene. This chain's CDR3 is CASSYGGDLETQYF. DNA of the CDR3: TGTGCCAGCAGTTACGGGGGGGATTTGGAGACCCAGTACTTC.

This clone was seen only a few times. The gene calls are TRBV7-2 and TRBJ1-3; D unresolved. This CDR3 contains 14 residues. Trimming left V 5 bases short and J 6 bases short, with 14 bases between. CDR1 and CDR2 from the germline V gene are SGHTA and FQGNSA. In DNA, the CDR3 is TGTGCCAGCAGCCCCGACTCCGCGGTAAACACCATATATTTT. Residues: CASSPDSAVNTIYF.

This clone was recorded only once. J is TRBJ2-3 and V is TRBV27, with no clear D. The V and J ends lost 6 bases and 0 bases respectively, with 7 bases between them. In germline, CDR1 is MNHEY, CDR2 SMNVEV (reference sequence). The CDR3 length is 13 residues. The CDR3 reads CASRPASTDTQYF. CDR3 coding DNA: TGTGCCAGCAGGCCGGCTAGCACAGATACGCAGTATTTT.

V gene TRBV5-1 combines with J gene TRBJ2-3; D possibly corresponds to TRBD1 (5 bases). The CDR3 has 14 residues. Germline CDR1 reads SGHRS; CDR2 reads YFSETQ. The ends were cut back, 2 bases at V and 0 bases at J, with 7 bases in the middle. CDR3 nucleotide sequence: TGCGCCAGCAGCTTAACAGGAAGCACAGATACGCAGTATTTT. Protein: CASSLTGSTDTQYF.

This clone was counted only a few times. The rearrangement joins TRBV7-9 to TRBJ2-7, with 10 nucleotides matching TRBD1. The CDR3 is 16 residues long. In germline, CDR1 is SEHNR, CDR2 FQNEAQ (reference sequence). With V trimmed by 6 bases and J by 0 bases, 8 bases remained unmatched. CDR3 amino acids: CASSHPRDRGSYEQYF. For the CDR3, the DNA is TGTGCCAGCAGTCATCCCCGGGACAGGGGCTCCTACGAGCAGTACTTC.

The rearrangement uses TRBV6-1 and TRBJ1-2; D is unresolved. Trimming took off 2 bases at V and 7 bases at J, with 2 bases between the two ends. This CDR3 has 10 residues. Germline CDR1 reads MNHNS; CDR2 reads SASEGT. CDR3 in amino acids: CASSESGYTF. The CDR3 DNA sequence: TGTGCCAGCAGTGAAAGTGGCTACACCTTC.

In its sample, this clone was seen once. DNA for the CDR3: TGTGCCAGCAGCTTGGGCTCCTCCAGCTCTGGAAACACCATATATTTT. It encodes CASSLGSSSSGNTIYF. V usage is TRBV6-6 and J usage is TRBJ1-3; no clear D. V was shortened by 6 bases and J by 0 bases, with 15 bases between the two germline ends. The CDR3 loop spans 16 amino acids. Per the germline V gene, CDR1 is MNHNY and CDR2 is SVGAGI (reference sequence).

In nucleotides, the CDR3 is TGTGCCAGCAGCGTAGGGACCATGTCCTACGAGCAGTACTTC. Translated, it gives CASSVGTMSYEQYF. The V gene is TRBV9, the J gene TRBJ2-5; D not resolved. Gene TRBJ2-7 matches the end of the DNA better, so the J call may be wrong. The germline gives CDR1 SGDLS, CDR2 YYNGEE. This CDR3 comprises 14 residues.

The chain carries TRBV27 and TRBJ2-3; TRBD2 agrees at 15 bases. The junction had 5 bases not matched to a gene; V was cut back by 7 bases and J by 3 bases. The length of the CDR3 is 16 residues. CDR1 MNHEY and CDR2 SMNVEV come from the germline V gene (reference sequence). The CDR3 spells CASTGLAGGPTDTQYF. DNA of the CDR3: TGTGCCAGCACTGGACTAGCGGGAGGGCCGACAGATACGCAGTATTTT.

V is TRBV7-9 and J is TRBJ1-4, with a tentative D call TRBD1 (6 bases). Germline loops: CDR1 SEHNR, CDR2 FQNEAQ (reference sequence). V lost 3 bases, J lost 8 bases, and 19 bases lay in between. This CDR3 is built from 16 residues. The CDR3 DNA sequence: TGTGCCAGCAGCTTCGGCTCCGGGACAAAGGGGGAAAAACTGTTTTTT. As protein: CASSFGSGTKGEKLFF.